The present T cell receptor beta chain was sequenced within a study of blood T cell repertoires in COVID-19. About the study: The samples span acute and convalescent COVID-19 from the United States, Italy and Spain.

The ends were cut back, 3 bases at V and 3 bases at J, with 9 bases in the middle. The CDR3 is 13 amino acids. Per germline, CDR1 SGHKS and CDR2 YYEKEE (reference sequence). This clone turned up a few times. In the source study's methods: Nucleated cell number was recorded as an estimate derived from reference gene primer amplification. The assay was immunoSEQ multiplex PCR, and TCRdb's table has in-frame clones only and misses some. The V and J calls and clone size were taken over from that table, and D and trimming were inferred from the DNA. In the table there are fewer than 350,000 clones, over 75% of which are singletons.

Sequenced: peripheral blood. The rearrangement links TRBV5-5 to TRBJ2-5; weak D call: TRBD1 (6 bases). The receptor was derived from a human donor in a cohort sampled during active COVID-19. CDR3 region: CASSSGGEETQYF. CDR3 nucleotides: TGTGCCAGCAGCTCTGGGGGCGAAGAGACCCAGTACTTC.